The rows below give T cell receptor beta chains drawn from one sample of a study of blood T cell repertoires in COVID-19. Sequencing was performed with immunoSEQ multiplex PCR; in TCRdb, only in-frame clones are kept and a portion is missing. The sample shows just under 60,000 clones, approximately 84% of them seen only once. Material for sequencing was peripheral blood. The receptors were gathered from a man older than 75 with COVID-19, enrolled during active disease. Both conserved end residues are part of each CDR3. Fields, in order: D gene, J gene, clone size, V gene, CDR3 DNA, CDR3 protein. D genes are given only for firm matches. Some rows have no size entry. The others give once, few or many, or a class for an expanded clone.

D gene: TRBD2
J gene: TRBJ2-1
clone size: once
V gene: TRBV5-1
CDR3 DNA: TGCGCCAGCAGCCCCCCCAAGGGAGGGCCAAGTAATGAGCAGTTCTTC
CDR3 protein: CASSPPKGGPSNEQFF

D gene: NA
J gene: TRBJ1-2
clone size: few
V gene: TRBV7-6
CDR3 DNA: TGTGCCAGCAGCTTAGCGCGGGTGGACCGAACGACTAACTATGGCTACACCTTC
CDR3 protein: CASSLARVDRTTNYGYTF

D gene: TRBD1
J gene: TRBJ2-3
clone size: NA
V gene: TRBV24-1
CDR3 DNA: TGTGCCACCAGTGATTTGTTGCCGGGACAGATCTACACAGATACGCAGTATTTT
CDR3 protein: CATSDLLPGQIYTDTQYF

D gene: TRBD1
J gene: TRBJ1-6
clone size: NA
V gene: TRBV5-1
CDR3 DNA: TGCGCCAGCAGTCCCGGGACAGAGGGTTCACCCCTCCACTTT
CDR3 protein: CASSPGTEGSPLHF

D gene: NA
J gene: TRBJ2-2
clone size: NA
V gene: TRBV11-2
CDR3 DNA: TGTGCCAGCAGCTTAGCGGTCCTCACCGGGGAGCTGTTTTTT
CDR3 protein: CASSLAVLTGELFF

D gene: TRBD1
J gene: TRBJ2-2
clone size: once
V gene: TRBV5-8
CDR3 DNA: TGTGCCAGCAGCTCGGTGGACAGGGTGGGCACCGGGGAGCTGTTTTTT
CDR3 protein: CASSSVDRVGTGELFF

D gene: TRBD2
J gene: TRBJ2-5
clone size: NA
V gene: TRBV29-1
CDR3 DNA: TGCAGCCTCCAAGCGGGGGGGCCAGGAGAGACCCAGTACTTC
CDR3 protein: CSLQAGGPGETQYF

D gene: NA
J gene: TRBJ1-1
clone size: NA
V gene: TRBV29-1
CDR3 DNA: TGCAGCGCATCAATGACTACCTACACTGAAGCTTTCTTT
CDR3 protein: CSASMTTYTEAFF

D gene: NA
J gene: TRBJ1-1
clone size: NA
V gene: TRBV29-1
CDR3 DNA: TGCAGCGTTGCCGGGTCCCCGGGAGCTTTCTTT
CDR3 protein: CSVAGSPGAFF

D gene: TRBD1
J gene: TRBJ2-1
clone size: NA
V gene: TRBV11-2
CDR3 DNA: TGTGCCAGCAGCTTAGCGGGACAGGGGGCCTACAATGAGCAGTTCTTC
CDR3 protein: CASSLAGQGAYNEQFF

D gene: NA
J gene: TRBJ1-1
clone size: NA
V gene: TRBV28
CDR3 DNA: TGTGCCAGCAGTCCCCGCAGAACTATGAACACTGAAGCTTTCTTT
CDR3 protein: CASSPRRTMNTEAFF

D gene: NA
J gene: TRBJ2-5
clone size: NA
V gene: TRBV28
CDR3 DNA: TGTGCCAGCAGCGCAGTCCCAGGGCAAAAGACCCAGTACTTC
CDR3 protein: CASSAVPGQKTQYF

D gene: NA
J gene: TRBJ1-6
clone size: once
V gene: TRBV7-3
CDR3 DNA: TGTGCCAGCAGCGCTCAGGGGAGCGATTCACCCCTCCACTTT
CDR3 protein: CASSAQGSDSPLHF

D gene: TRBD2
J gene: TRBJ2-7
clone size: few
V gene: TRBV4-2
CDR3 DNA: TGTGCCAGCAGCCGGGTTGACTCCCCGGGCTCCGGGGGGTACGAGCAGTACTTC
CDR3 protein: CASSRVDSPGSGGYEQYF

D gene: NA
J gene: TRBJ1-1
clone size: NA
V gene: TRBV7-9
CDR3 DNA: TGTGCCAGCAGCTTAACGGAGACAGCCAACACTGAAGCTTTCTTT
CDR3 protein: CASSLTETANTEAFF

D gene: NA
J gene: TRBJ1-5
clone size: NA
V gene: TRBV21-1
CDR3 DNA: TGTGCCAGCAGCCCCAAGGGACAGGGGGCAGGTGGTAGCAATCAGCCCCAGCATTTT
CDR3 protein: CASSPKGQGAGGSNQPQHF

D gene: TRBD1
J gene: TRBJ2-1
clone size: NA
V gene: TRBV24-1
CDR3 DNA: TGTGCCACCAGTGATCCACCGGGACAGTACAATGAGCAGTTCTTC
CDR3 protein: CATSDPPGQYNEQFF

D gene: TRBD1
J gene: TRBJ1-5
clone size: NA
V gene: TRBV5-1
CDR3 DNA: TGCGCCAGCAGCACGGGACAGGGGGCCTTTCAGCCCCAGCATTTT
CDR3 protein: CASSTGQGAFQPQHF

D gene: NA
J gene: TRBJ1-1
clone size: once
V gene: TRBV7-9
CDR3 DNA: TGTGCCAGCAGCTTAACACAGGTGAACACTGAAGCTTTCTTT
CDR3 protein: CASSLTQVNTEAFF

D gene: NA
J gene: TRBJ2-3
clone size: NA
V gene: TRBV12-5
CDR3 DNA: TGTGCTAGTGGTCTTGGCCCCGTTACGCAGTATTTT
CDR3 protein: CASGLGPVTQYF

D gene: NA
J gene: TRBJ2-2
clone size: NA
V gene: TRBV6-5
CDR3 DNA: TGTGCCAGCAGTAGAGGGACACTGAACACCGGGGAGCTGTTTTTT
CDR3 protein: CASSRGTLNTGELFF

D gene: NA
J gene: TRBJ1-1
clone size: NA
V gene: TRBV7-9
CDR3 DNA: TGTGCCAGCAGCCAAGCCCTGAACACTGAAGCTTTCTTT
CDR3 protein: CASSQALNTEAFF

D gene: TRBD1
J gene: TRBJ2-6
clone size: NA
V gene: TRBV19
CDR3 DNA: TGTGCCAGTAGTATTAACGGCCGGACAGGAGGCACTGGGGCCAACGTCCTGACTTTC
CDR3 protein: CASSINGRTGGTGANVLTF

D gene: TRBD1
J gene: TRBJ2-2
clone size: NA
V gene: TRBV5-1
CDR3 DNA: TGCGCCAGCAGCTTTACCGGGACAGGGGGCTTCAACACCGGGGAGCTGTTTTTT
CDR3 protein: CASSFTGTGGFNTGELFF

D gene: NA
J gene: TRBJ1-2
clone size: NA
V gene: TRBV5-4
CDR3 DNA: TGTGCCAGCAGCTTAGAGAACTATGGCTACACCTTC
CDR3 protein: CASSLENYGYTF

D gene: NA
J gene: TRBJ1-1
clone size: few
V gene: TRBV5-5
CDR3 DNA: TGTGCCAGCAGCTTCACTGGGGCGAGCCTTGGAGCTTTCTTT
CDR3 protein: CASSFTGASLGAFF

D gene: TRBD2
J gene: TRBJ2-3
clone size: NA
V gene: TRBV7-3
CDR3 DNA: TGTGCCAGCAGCTGGACTAGCGGGGGCCGGGATACGCAGTATTTT
CDR3 protein: CASSWTSGGRDTQYF

D gene: TRBD1
J gene: TRBJ1-4
clone size: NA
V gene: TRBV30
CDR3 DNA: TGTGCCTGGAGTAAGGACAGGGGGAATGAAAAACTGTTTTTT
CDR3 protein: CAWSKDRGNEKLFF

D gene: TRBD1
J gene: TRBJ1-2
clone size: NA
V gene: TRBV4-3
CDR3 DNA: TGCGCCAGCAGCCAAGGCCTCAAGACAGGGGGCGGAAATGGAGTCCCTGGCTACACCTTC
CDR3 protein: CASSQGLKTGGGNGVPGYTF

D gene: NA
J gene: TRBJ1-5
clone size: NA
V gene: TRBV7-2
CDR3 DNA: TGTGCCAGCAGCTCCGACAGGAATAGCAATCAGCCCCAGCATTTT
CDR3 protein: CASSSDRNSNQPQHF

D gene: TRBD1
J gene: TRBJ1-6
clone size: NA
V gene: TRBV4-3
CDR3 DNA: TGCGCCAGCAGTCAGACAGGGGTTAATTCACCCCTCCACTTT
CDR3 protein: CASSQTGVNSPLHF

D gene: NA
J gene: TRBJ2-6
clone size: NA
V gene: TRBV11-2
CDR3 DNA: TGTGCCAGCAGCTGGCCTTTAGGGGTCTCTGGGGCCAACGTCCTGACTTTC
CDR3 protein: CASSWPLGVSGANVLTF

D gene: NA
J gene: TRBJ1-3
clone size: NA
V gene: TRBV3-1/TRBV3-2
CDR3 DNA: TGTGCCAGCAGCCAAGGTACAGGGAGCTCTGGAAACACCATATATTTT
CDR3 protein: CASSQGTGSSGNTIYF

D gene: NA
J gene: TRBJ2-5
clone size: NA
V gene: TRBV18
CDR3 DNA: TGTGCCAGCTCACCACGCTTCCTAGCGTCGCAAGAGACCCAGTACTTC
CDR3 protein: CASSPRFLASQETQYF

D gene: NA
J gene: TRBJ2-2
clone size: once
V gene: TRBV6-2/TRBV6-3
CDR3 DNA: TGTGCCAGCAGTTACCAAACAGGATGGGAGCTGTTTTTT
CDR3 protein: CASSYQTGWELFF

D gene: NA
J gene: TRBJ2-2
clone size: NA
V gene: TRBV21-1
CDR3 DNA: TGTGCCAGCAGCAAAGAAGGGGGCCGGACTCGCTACACCGGGGAGCTGTTTTTT
CDR3 protein: CASSKEGGRTRYTGELFF

D gene: TRBD1
J gene: TRBJ2-5
clone size: NA
V gene: TRBV2
CDR3 DNA: TGTGCCAGCAGGCAACAGGGGGTAAGGGGAGAGACCCAGTACTTC
CDR3 protein: CASRQQGVRGETQYF

D gene: NA
J gene: TRBJ1-4
clone size: medium-sized
V gene: TRBV28
CDR3 DNA: TGTGCCAGCAGTTTATCGGGCAGGGGAGAAAAACTGTTTTTT
CDR3 protein: CASSLSGRGEKLFF

D gene: NA
J gene: TRBJ2-2
clone size: once
V gene: TRBV29-1
CDR3 DNA: TGCAGCGTTTCGAGAAACAGGCCGAACACCGGGGAGCTGTTTTTT
CDR3 protein: CSVSRNRPNTGELFF

D gene: NA
J gene: TRBJ1-2
clone size: NA
V gene: TRBV28
CDR3 DNA: TGTGCCAGCAGTTTGCGGGGACGTGGCTACACCTTC
CDR3 protein: CASSLRGRGYTF

D gene: TRBD1
J gene: TRBJ2-7
clone size: NA
V gene: TRBV20-1
CDR3 DNA: TGCAGTGCTGGACAGGGATACGAGCAGTACTTC
CDR3 protein: CSAGQGYEQYF

D gene: TRBD1
J gene: TRBJ1-5
clone size: NA
V gene: TRBV6-5
CDR3 DNA: TGTGCCAGCAGGCCCGGGGCAGGGGGTCAGCCCCAGCATTTT
CDR3 protein: CASRPGAGGQPQHF

D gene: TRBD1
J gene: TRBJ1-1
clone size: once
V gene: TRBV5-5
CDR3 DNA: TGTGCCAGCAGCCCAATGGCGGGACAGGGGAACACTGAAGCTTTCTTT
CDR3 protein: CASSPMAGQGNTEAFF

D gene: TRBD1
J gene: TRBJ1-3
clone size: NA
V gene: TRBV19
CDR3 DNA: TGTGCCAGCCAAACGGACAGGGCCTCTGGAAACACCATATATTTT
CDR3 protein: CASQTDRASGNTIYF

D gene: TRBD1
J gene: TRBJ2-7
clone size: NA
V gene: TRBV3-1/TRBV3-2
CDR3 DNA: TGTGCCAGCAGCCCGGACAGGGGAAGAGGCGAGCAGTACTTC
CDR3 protein: CASSPDRGRGEQYF

D gene: NA
J gene: TRBJ2-1
clone size: NA
V gene: TRBV24-1
CDR3 DNA: TGTGCCACCAGTGATTTAGACGGGACAGGGAGCCTAGCGGGAGCCTACAATGAGCAGTTCTTC
CDR3 protein: CATSDLDGTGSLAGAYNEQFF

D gene: NA
J gene: TRBJ1-5
clone size: NA
V gene: TRBV7-2
CDR3 DNA: TGTGCCAGCAGCTTGGACAGTAATCAGCCCCAGCATTTT
CDR3 protein: CASSLDSNQPQHF

D gene: NA
J gene: TRBJ1-4
clone size: NA
V gene: TRBV9
CDR3 DNA: TGTGCCAGCAGCGTAGCCCAGGGGCCCGATGAAAAACTGTTTTTT
CDR3 protein: CASSVAQGPDEKLFF

D gene: TRBD2
J gene: TRBJ2-7
clone size: NA
V gene: TRBV28
CDR3 DNA: TGTGCCAGCAGTTTCAGCGGGGGCTCCTACGAGCAGTACTTC
CDR3 protein: CASSFSGGSYEQYF

D gene: TRBD2
J gene: TRBJ2-1
clone size: NA
V gene: TRBV7-9
CDR3 DNA: TGTGCCAGCAGCCCTCGTATCCTAGCGGCAAGCTCCTACAATGAGCAGTTCTTC
CDR3 protein: CASSPRILAASSYNEQFF

D gene: NA
J gene: TRBJ2-3
clone size: once
V gene: TRBV24-1
CDR3 DNA: TGTGCCACCAGTCGGGCCGGGGAAGAGAGCACAGATACGCAGTATTTT
CDR3 protein: CATSRAGEESTDTQYF

D gene: NA
J gene: TRBJ1-5
clone size: NA
V gene: TRBV29-1
CDR3 DNA: TGCAGCGTTGATGTTGGGGGCGGGCCCCAGCATTTT
CDR3 protein: CSVDVGGGPQHF

D gene: NA
J gene: TRBJ1-5
clone size: NA
V gene: TRBV19
CDR3 DNA: TGTGCCAGTAGCGGACAGAACACCAATCAGCCCCAGCATTTT
CDR3 protein: CASSGQNTNQPQHF

D gene: NA
J gene: TRBJ2-3
clone size: NA
V gene: TRBV4-3
CDR3 DNA: TGCGCCAGCAGCCAAAGCAGCATTAGCGGAAGATTCACAGATACGCAGTATTTT
CDR3 protein: CASSQSSISGRFTDTQYF

D gene: NA
J gene: TRBJ1-1
clone size: NA
V gene: TRBV18
CDR3 DNA: TGTGCCAGCGCAGAAGGAGGGGACACTGAAGCTTTCTTT
CDR3 protein: CASAEGGDTEAFF

D gene: NA
J gene: TRBJ1-4
clone size: NA
V gene: TRBV19
CDR3 DNA: TGTGCCAGTAGTACGGACAGAAGGTCCCGGGAAAAACTGTTTTTT
CDR3 protein: CASSTDRRSREKLFF

D gene: TRBD2
J gene: TRBJ2-7
clone size: NA
V gene: TRBV10-3
CDR3 DNA: TGTGCCATCAGCGCCTTGGGGGGGGAGCAGTACTTC
CDR3 protein: CAISALGGEQYF